This TCR beta chain was found in a study of tissue T cells after allogeneic stem cell transplantation. Findings and caveats of the study: Anatomically similar tissues had similar TCR repertoires within each patient.

This clone was recorded a few times. The antigen remains undetermined. Genes and germline come from the mouse. Sequencing ends 1 residue short of the CDR3 end; the germline J gene provides the rest. The V gene lost 3 bases and the J gene lost 1 base, with 8 bases spanning the gap. CDR1 SNHLY and CDR2 FYNGKV come from the germline V gene (reference sequence). The CDR3 is 14 amino acids. The repertoire was sequenced with immunoSEQ multiplex PCR; TCRdb's copy has only in-frame clones and lacks some. The sample has roughly 5,000 clones; approximately 47% are singletons. The time point here: mouse harvest day 14 after allogeneic transplant. The graft held 10^6 splenic CD5+ T cells and 10^7 T-cell-depleted bone marrow cells. Mice had MHC-mismatched B6 into BALB/c GVHD, sampled day 7 or 14.

The sample consisted of gut tissue. This sequence was found in a female BALB/c mouse given C57BL/6 T cells with graft-versus-host disease after an allogeneic hematopoietic cell transplant. This sequence joins TRBV3 and TRBJ2-3; perhaps TRBD1 as D (7 bases). The CDR3 DNA, read in part, is TGTGCCAGCAGCTTGAGGGGGCGTGCAGAAACGCTGTAT. It is translated as CASSLRGRAETLY. The entire CDR3 protein is CASSLRGRAETLYF.